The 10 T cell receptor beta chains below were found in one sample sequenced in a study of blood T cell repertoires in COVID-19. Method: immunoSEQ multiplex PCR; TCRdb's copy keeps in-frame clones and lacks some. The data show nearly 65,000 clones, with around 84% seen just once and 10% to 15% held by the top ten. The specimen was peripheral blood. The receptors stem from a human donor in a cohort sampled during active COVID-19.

The CDR3 bases are TGTGCCAGCAGTTTAGCCCGGGAGCAGTACTTC. Translated: CASSLAREQYF. V gene TRBV12-3 or TRBV12-4 combines with J gene TRBJ2-7; no reliable D call. V was shortened by 0 bases and J by 7 bases, with 4 bases between the two germline ends. The CDR3 runs to 11 residues.

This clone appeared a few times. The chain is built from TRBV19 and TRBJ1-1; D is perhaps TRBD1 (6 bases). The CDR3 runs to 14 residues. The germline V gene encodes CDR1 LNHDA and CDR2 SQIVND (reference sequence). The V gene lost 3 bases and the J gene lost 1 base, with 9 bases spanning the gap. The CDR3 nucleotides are TGTGCCAGTAGTATCGGGACATGGAACACTGAAGCTTTCTTT. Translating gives CASSIGTWNTEAFF.

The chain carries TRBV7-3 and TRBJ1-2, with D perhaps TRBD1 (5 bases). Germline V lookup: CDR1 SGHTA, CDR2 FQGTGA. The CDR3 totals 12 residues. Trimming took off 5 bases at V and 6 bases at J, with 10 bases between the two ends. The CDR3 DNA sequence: TGTGCCAGCAGCCTAATCAGGGATGGCTACACCTTC. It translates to CASSLIRDGYTF. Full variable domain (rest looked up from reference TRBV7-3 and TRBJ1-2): GAGVSQTPSNKVTEKGKYVELRCDPISGHTALYWYRQSLGQGPEFLIYFQGTGAADDSGLPNDRFFAVRPEGSVSTLKIQRTERGDSAVYLCASSLIRDGYTFGSGTRLTVV.

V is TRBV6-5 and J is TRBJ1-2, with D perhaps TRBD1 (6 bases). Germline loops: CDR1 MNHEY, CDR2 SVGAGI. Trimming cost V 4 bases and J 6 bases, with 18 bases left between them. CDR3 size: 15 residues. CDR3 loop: CASSFTGQSRDGYTF. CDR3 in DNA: TGTGCCAGCAGTTTTACAGGACAGAGCAGGGATGGCTACACCTTC.

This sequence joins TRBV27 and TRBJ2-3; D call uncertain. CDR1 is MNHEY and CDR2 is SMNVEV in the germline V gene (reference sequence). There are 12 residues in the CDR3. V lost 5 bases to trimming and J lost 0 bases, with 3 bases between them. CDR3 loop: CASSPSTDTQYF. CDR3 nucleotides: TGTGCCAGCAGTCCAAGCACAGATACGCAGTATTTT.

The CDR3 bases are TGTGCCAGCAGTGATGGGGGGGGCCCAGATCAGCCCCAGCATTTT. It is translated as CASSDGGGPDQPQHF. This chain links TRBV2 with TRBJ1-5, with D possibly matching TRBD1 (6 bases). V lost 3 bases to trimming and J lost 5 bases, with 14 bases between them. This CDR3 has 15 amino acids. In germline, CDR1 is SNHLY, CDR2 FYNNEI.

The CDR3 loop reads CASSFGGRDQPQHF. CDR3 sequence (DNA): TGTGCCAGCAGCTTCGGGGGTAGGGATCAGCCCCAGCATTTT. The V and J genes are TRBV7-2 and TRBJ1-5; D might be TRBD1 (5 bases). Germline CDR1 and CDR2: SGHTA and FQGNSA. V dropped 3 bases and J dropped 5 bases, with 11 bases sitting between them. This CDR3 is built from 14 residues.

In DNA, the CDR3 is TGCGCCAGCAGCCAAGCGCGTACAGGGGGGGGTTCTGATATTCAGTTCTTC. It yields the protein CASSQARTGGGSDIQFF. J is TRBJ2-1 and V is TRBV4-3; perhaps TRBD1 as D (8 bases). The germline V gene encodes CDR1 LGHNA and CDR2 YSLEER. This CDR3 contains 17 residues. V lost 1 base to trimming and J lost 13 bases, with 26 bases between them.

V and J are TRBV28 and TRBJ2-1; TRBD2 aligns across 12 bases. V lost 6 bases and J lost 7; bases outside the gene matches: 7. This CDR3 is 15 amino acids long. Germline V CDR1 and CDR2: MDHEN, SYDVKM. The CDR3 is CASSRGTSGLNEQFF. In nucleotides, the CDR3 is TGTGCCAGCAGCCGCGGGACTAGCGGGCTAAATGAGCAGTTCTTC.

The CDR3 nucleotides are TGCGCCAGCAGCCAAGACCGGACTAGCGGGAGTCCCTATGAGCAGTTCTTC. Translation: CASSQDRTSGSPYEQFF. The chain employs TRBV4-3 and TRBJ2-1; 13 bases are a match to TRBD2. Unmatched junction bases numbered 7, after V lost 0 bases and J lost 8 bases. The CDR3 contains 17 residues. CDR1 and CDR2 from the germline V gene are LGHNA and YSLEER.